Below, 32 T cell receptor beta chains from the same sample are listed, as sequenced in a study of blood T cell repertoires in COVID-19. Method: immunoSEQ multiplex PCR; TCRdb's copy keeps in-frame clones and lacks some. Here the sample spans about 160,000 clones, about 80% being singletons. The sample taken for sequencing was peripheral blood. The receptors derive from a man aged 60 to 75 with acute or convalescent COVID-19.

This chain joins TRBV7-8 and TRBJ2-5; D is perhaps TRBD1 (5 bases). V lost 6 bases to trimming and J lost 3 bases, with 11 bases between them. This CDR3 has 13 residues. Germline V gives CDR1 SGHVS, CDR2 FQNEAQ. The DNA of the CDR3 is TGTGCCAGCAGTCCAAGGGGTGAAGAGACCCAGTACTTC. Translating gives CASSPRGEETQYF.

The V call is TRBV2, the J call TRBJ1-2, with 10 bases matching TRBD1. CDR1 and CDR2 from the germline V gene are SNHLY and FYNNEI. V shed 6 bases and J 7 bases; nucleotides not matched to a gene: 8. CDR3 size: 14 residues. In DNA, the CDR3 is TGTGCCAGCAGAGCCGGGACAGGGGCTATTGGCTACACCTTC. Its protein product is CASRAGTGAIGYTF.

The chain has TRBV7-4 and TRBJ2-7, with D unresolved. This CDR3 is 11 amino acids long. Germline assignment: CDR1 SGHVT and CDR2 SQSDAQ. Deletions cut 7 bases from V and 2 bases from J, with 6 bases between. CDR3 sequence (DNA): TGTGCCAGCAACCCTACCTACGAGCAGTACTTC. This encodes CASNPTYEQYF.

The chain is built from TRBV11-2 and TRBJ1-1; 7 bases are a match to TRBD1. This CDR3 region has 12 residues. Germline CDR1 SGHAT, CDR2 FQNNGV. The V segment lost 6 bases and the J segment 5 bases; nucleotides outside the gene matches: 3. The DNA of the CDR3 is TGTGCCAGCAGGCAACAGGGGACTGAAGCTTTCTTT. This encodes CASRQQGTEAFF.

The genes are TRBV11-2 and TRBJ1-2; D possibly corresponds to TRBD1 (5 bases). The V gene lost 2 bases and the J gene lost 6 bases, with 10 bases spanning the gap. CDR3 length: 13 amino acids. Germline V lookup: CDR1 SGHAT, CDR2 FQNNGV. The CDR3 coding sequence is TGTGCCAGCAGCTTAATAGGGGATCATGGCTACACCTTC. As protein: CASSLIGDHGYTF.

The CDR3 here is CATLTGSGGYTF. The CDR3 bases are TGTGCCACCTTGACAGGGAGTGGTGGCTACACCTTC. The V and J genes are TRBV2 and TRBJ1-2; TRBD1 matches at 7 bases. The CDR3 contains 12 residues. Germline V lookup: CDR1 SNHLY, CDR2 FYNNEI. V lost 10 bases, J lost 7 bases, and 9 bases stayed unmatched.

DNA of the CDR3: TGTGCCAGCAGCCAACAGCCAGTAGATACGCAGTATTTT. Its translation is CASSQQPVDTQYF. The V and J genes are TRBV7-3 and TRBJ2-3, with D unclear. The germline V gene has CDR1 SGHTA and CDR2 FQGTGA. Trimming left V 5 bases short and J 5 bases short, with 11 bases between. This CDR3 has 13 residues.

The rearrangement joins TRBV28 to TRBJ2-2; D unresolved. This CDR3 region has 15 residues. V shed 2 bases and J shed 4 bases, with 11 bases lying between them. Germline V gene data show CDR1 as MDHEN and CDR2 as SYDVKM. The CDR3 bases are TGTGCCAGCAGTTTAGCCAGCGAGTCCACCGGGGAGCTGTTTTTT. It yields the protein CASSLASESTGELFF.

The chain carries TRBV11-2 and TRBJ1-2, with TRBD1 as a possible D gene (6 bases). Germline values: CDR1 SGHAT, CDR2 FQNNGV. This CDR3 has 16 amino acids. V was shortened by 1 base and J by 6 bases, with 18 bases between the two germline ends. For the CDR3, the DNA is TGTGCCAGCAGCTTAGCCCACAGGGTTGGTTTGAATGGCTACACCTTC. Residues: CASSLAHRVGLNGYTF.

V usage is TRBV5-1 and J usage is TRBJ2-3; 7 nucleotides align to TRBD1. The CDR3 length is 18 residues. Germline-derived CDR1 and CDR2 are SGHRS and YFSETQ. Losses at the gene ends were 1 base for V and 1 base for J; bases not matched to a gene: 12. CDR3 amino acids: CASSLMGQGDTGTDTQYF. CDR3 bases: TGCGCCAGCAGCTTGATGGGGCAGGGGGATACGGGCACAGATACGCAGTATTTT.

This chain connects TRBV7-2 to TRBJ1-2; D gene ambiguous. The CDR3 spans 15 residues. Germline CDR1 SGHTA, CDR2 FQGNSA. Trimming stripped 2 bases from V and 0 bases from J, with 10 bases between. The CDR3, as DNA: TGTGCCAGCAGCTTAAACGCGGCTACTAACTATGGCTACACCTTC. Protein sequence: CASSLNAATNYGYTF.

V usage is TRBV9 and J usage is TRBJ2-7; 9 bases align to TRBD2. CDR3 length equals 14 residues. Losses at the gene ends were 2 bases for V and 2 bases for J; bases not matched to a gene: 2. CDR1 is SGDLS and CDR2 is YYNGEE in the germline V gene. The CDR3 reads CASSVAGGPYEQYF. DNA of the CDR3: TGTGCCAGCAGCGTTGCGGGGGGGCCCTACGAGCAGTACTTC.

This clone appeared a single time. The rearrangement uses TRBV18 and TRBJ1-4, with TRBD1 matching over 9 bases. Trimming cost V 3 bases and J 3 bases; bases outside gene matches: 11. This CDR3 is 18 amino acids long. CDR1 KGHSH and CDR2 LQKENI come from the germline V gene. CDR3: CASSPGTGSGESNEKLFF. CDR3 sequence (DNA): TGTGCCAGCTCACCCGGGACAGGGTCCGGTGAATCTAATGAAAAACTGTTTTTT.

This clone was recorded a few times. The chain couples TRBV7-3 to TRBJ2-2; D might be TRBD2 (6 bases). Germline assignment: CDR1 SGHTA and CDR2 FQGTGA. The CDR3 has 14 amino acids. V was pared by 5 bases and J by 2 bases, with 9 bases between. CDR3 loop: CASSLGGNTGELFF. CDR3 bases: TGTGCCAGCAGCCTCGGGGGAAACACCGGGGAGCTGTTTTTT.

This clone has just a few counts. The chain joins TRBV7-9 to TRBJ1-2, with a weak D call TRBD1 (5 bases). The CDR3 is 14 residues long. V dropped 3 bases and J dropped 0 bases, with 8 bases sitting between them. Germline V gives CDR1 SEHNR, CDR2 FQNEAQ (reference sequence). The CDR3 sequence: CASSFSGANYGYTF. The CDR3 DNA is TGTGCCAGCAGCTTTTCGGGGGCTAACTATGGCTACACCTTC.

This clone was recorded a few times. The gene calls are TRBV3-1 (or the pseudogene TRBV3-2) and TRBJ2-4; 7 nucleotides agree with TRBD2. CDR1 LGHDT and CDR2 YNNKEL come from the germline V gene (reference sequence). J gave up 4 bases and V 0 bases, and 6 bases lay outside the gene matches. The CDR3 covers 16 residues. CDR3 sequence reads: CASSQDASGEKNIQYF. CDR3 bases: TGTGCCAGCAGCCAAGATGCGAGCGGGGAAAAAAACATTCAGTACTTC.

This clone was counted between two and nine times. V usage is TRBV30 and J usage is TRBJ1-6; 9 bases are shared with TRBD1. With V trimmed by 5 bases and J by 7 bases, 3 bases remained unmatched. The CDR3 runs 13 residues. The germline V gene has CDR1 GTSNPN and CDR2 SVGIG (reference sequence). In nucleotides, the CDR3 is TGTGCCTGGGACGGGACAGGGAATTCACCCCTCCACTTT. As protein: CAWDGTGNSPLHF.

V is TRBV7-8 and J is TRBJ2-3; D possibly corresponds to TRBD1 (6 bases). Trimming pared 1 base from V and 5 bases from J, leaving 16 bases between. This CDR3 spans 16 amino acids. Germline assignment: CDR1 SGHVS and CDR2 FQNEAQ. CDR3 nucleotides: TGTGCCAGCAGCTTAGGAGTCAGGGGCCAACTAGATACGCAGTATTTT. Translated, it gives CASSLGVRGQLDTQYF.

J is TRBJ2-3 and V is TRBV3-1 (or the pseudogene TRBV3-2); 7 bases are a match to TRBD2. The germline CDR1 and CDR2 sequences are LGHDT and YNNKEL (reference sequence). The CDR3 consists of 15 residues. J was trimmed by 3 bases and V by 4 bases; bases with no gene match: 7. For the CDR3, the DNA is TGTGCCAGCAGCCCCGGGGAGGGGCAGACAGATACGCAGTATTTT. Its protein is CASSPGEGQTDTQYF.

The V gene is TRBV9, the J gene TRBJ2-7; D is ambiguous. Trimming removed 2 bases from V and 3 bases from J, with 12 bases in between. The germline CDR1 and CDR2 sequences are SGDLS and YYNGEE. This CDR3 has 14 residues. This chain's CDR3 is CASSVEHGFYEQYF. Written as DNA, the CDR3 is TGTGCCAGCAGCGTGGAACACGGGTTCTACGAGCAGTACTTC.

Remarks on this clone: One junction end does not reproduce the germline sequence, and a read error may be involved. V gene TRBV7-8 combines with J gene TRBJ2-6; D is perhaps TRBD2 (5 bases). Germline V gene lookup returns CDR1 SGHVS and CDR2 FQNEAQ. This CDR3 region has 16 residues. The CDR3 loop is CASRLGGGSGANVLTF. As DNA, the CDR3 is TGTGCCAGCAGGTTAGGAGGCGGCTCTGGGGCCAACGTCCTGACTTTC.

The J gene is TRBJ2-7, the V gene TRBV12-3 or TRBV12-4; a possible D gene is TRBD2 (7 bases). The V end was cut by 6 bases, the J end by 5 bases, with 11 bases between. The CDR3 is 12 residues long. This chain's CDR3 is CASRQGGDEQYF. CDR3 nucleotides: TGTGCCAGCAGGCAAGGGGGGGACGAGCAGTACTTC.

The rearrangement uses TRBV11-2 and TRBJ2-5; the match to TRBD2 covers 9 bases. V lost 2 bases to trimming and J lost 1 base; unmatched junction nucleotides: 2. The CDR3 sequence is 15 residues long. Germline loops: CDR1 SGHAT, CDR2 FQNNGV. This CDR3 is CASSLLAGFQETQYF. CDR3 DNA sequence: TGTGCCAGCAGCTTACTAGCGGGGTTCCAAGAGACCCAGTACTTC.

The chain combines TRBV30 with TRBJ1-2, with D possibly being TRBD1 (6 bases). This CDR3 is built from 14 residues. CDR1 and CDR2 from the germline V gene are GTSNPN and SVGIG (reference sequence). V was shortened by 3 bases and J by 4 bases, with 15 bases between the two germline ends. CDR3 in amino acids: CAWRQGSRGYGYTF. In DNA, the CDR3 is TGTGCCTGGAGGCAGGGGAGCAGGGGCTATGGCTACACCTTC.

In DNA form, the CDR3 reads TGTGCCAGCTCACCACCCTCATTCGGACAGAACTACAATGAGCAGTTCTTC. This codes for CASSPPSFGQNYNEQFF. J is TRBJ2-1 and V is TRBV18, with D possibly TRBD1 on 6 matching bases. V was pared by 0 bases and J by 3 bases, with 15 bases between. Germline CDR1 KGHSH, CDR2 LQKENI. CDR3 length: 17 amino acids. The full variable domain, rest sourced from reference TRBV18 and TRBJ2-1, is NAGVMQNPRHLVRRRGQEARLRCSPMKGHSHVYWYRQLPEEGLKFMVYLQKENIIDESGMPKERFSAEFPKEGPSILRIQQVVRGDSAAYFCASSPPSFGQNYNEQFFGPGTRLTVL.

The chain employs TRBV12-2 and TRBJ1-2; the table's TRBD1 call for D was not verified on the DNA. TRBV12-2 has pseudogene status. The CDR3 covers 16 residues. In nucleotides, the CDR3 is TGTGCAAGTCGCTTAGGACAGGGGGTTTTGTACTATGGCTACACCTTC. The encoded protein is CASRLGQGVLYYGYTF.

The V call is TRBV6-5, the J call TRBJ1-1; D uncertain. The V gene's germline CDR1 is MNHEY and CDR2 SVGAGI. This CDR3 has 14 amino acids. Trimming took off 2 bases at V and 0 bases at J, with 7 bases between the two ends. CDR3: CASSYRGMNTEAFF. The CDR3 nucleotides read TGTGCCAGCAGTTACCGCGGGATGAACACTGAAGCTTTCTTT.

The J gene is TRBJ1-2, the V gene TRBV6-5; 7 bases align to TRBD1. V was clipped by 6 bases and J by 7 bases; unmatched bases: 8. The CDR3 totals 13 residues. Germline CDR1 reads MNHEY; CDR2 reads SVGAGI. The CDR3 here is CASSLDRNGGYTF. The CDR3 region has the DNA TGTGCCAGCAGCCTGGACAGGAATGGTGGCTACACCTTC.

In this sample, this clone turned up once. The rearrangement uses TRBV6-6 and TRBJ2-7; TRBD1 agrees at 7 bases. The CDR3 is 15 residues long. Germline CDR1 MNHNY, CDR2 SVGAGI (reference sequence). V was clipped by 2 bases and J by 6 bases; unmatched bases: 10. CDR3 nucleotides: TGTGCCAGCAGTTACCGGGACAGAATTTCGGGCGAGCAGTACTTC. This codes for CASSYRDRISGEQYF.

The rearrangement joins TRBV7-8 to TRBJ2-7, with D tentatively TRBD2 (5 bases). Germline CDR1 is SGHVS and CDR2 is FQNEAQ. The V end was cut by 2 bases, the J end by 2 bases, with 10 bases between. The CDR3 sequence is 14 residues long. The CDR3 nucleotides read TGTGCCAGCAGCTTAAGAGGGAACCCCTACGAGCAGTACTTC. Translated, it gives CASSLRGNPYEQYF.

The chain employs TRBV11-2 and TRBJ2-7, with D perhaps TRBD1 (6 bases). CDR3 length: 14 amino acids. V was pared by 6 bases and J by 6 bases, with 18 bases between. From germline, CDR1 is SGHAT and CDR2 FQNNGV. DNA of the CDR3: TGTGCCAGCAGTCCCGTCCGAGGGGGACCCGAGCAGTACTTC. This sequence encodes CASSPVRGGPEQYF.

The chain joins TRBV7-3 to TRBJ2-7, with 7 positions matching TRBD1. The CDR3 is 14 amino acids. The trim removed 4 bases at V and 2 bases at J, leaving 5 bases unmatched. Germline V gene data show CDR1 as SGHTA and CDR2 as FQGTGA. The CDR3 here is CASSSGTAPYEQYF. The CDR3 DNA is TGTGCCAGCAGCTCCGGGACAGCCCCCTACGAGCAGTACTTC.